The 12 T cell receptor beta chains listed next were all sequenced from one sample in a study of cytomegalovirus exposure and HLA in healthy donors. 13 Jbeta primers and 60 Vbeta primers were used for the PCR. Generated by immunoSEQ multiplex PCR, the TCRdb table keeps only in-frame clones and is missing some. The sample has over 150,000 clones, 70% to 90% seen once. Specimen: PBMCs. All receptors come from a girl between 10 and 17 years old in good health and CMV-seropositive.

The chain is built from TRBV6-5 and TRBJ1-6; perhaps TRBD1 as D (6 bases). Germline V gene lookup returns CDR1 MNHEY and CDR2 SVGAGI. The CDR3 is 15 amino acids. V lost 0 bases and J 4 bases, leaving 7 bases between the germline ends. CDR3 in DNA: TGTGCCAGCAGTTACTCGAGGGGGTATAATTCACCCCTCCACTTT. Its protein is CASSYSRGYNSPLHF.

The V and J genes are TRBV11-2 and TRBJ2-3; D remains unclear. V lost 1 base and J 2 bases, leaving 10 bases between the germline ends. From germline, CDR1 is SGHAT and CDR2 FQNNGV. The CDR3 is 15 amino acids. The CDR3 is CASSLVYRYTDTQYF. In DNA, the CDR3 is TGTGCCAGCAGCTTAGTCTACCGGTACACAGATACGCAGTATTTT.

This clone was observed a few times. The V gene is TRBV4-1, the J gene TRBJ2-3; no definite D call. The ends were cut back, 1 base at V and 0 bases at J, with 11 bases in the middle. Germline CDR1 reads MGHRA; CDR2 reads YSYEKL. The CDR3 has 16 amino acids. CDR3: CASSQGYYSSTDTQYF. The CDR3 region has the DNA TGCGCCAGCAGCCAAGGCTACTATTCTAGCACAGATACGCAGTATTTT.

This clone was recorded a few times. The chain uses TRBV27 and TRBJ2-7; 8 bases are shared with TRBD1. The length of the CDR3 is 15 residues. From germline, CDR1 is MNHEY and CDR2 SMNVEV (reference sequence). V dropped 3 bases and J dropped 3; count of bases not matched to a gene: 7. CDR3 loop: CASSFLFDRGYEQYF. CDR3 DNA: TGTGCCAGCAGTTTCCTCTTTGACAGGGGCTACGAGCAGTACTTC.

The V call is TRBV5-6, the J call TRBJ2-1, with a possible D match to TRBD2 (5 bases). The CDR3 consists of 13 residues. V dropped 1 base and J dropped 8 bases, with 10 bases sitting between them. From germline, CDR1 is SGHDT and CDR2 YYEEEE. CDR3 bases: TGTGCCAGCAGCTTGTCGGGGTTATATGAGCAGTTCTTC. This sequence encodes CASSLSGLYEQFF.

The genes are TRBV7-9 and TRBJ1-4; TRBD1 agrees at 8 bases. J was trimmed by 6 bases and V by 6 bases; bases with no gene match: 6. The CDR3 loop spans 14 amino acids. Germline-derived CDR1 and CDR2 are SEHNR and FQNEAQ (reference sequence). The CDR3 loop is CASRPTGEDEKLFF. CDR3 nucleotides: TGTGCCAGCAGGCCGACAGGGGAGGATGAAAAACTGTTTTTT.

V is TRBV6-1 and J is TRBJ2-3, with TRBD2 identical over 11 bases. The V segment lost 2 bases and the J segment 2 bases; nucleotides outside the gene matches: 9. In germline, CDR1 is MNHNS, CDR2 SASEGT. This CDR3 contains 18 residues. The CDR3 region has the DNA TGTGCCAGCAGTGAATTTGGGGTGACTAGCGGGGTCACAGATACGCAGTATTTT. It is translated as CASSEFGVTSGVTDTQYF.

This chain joins TRBV5-8 and TRBJ1-2, with TRBD1 matching 10 bases. The CDR3 has 13 residues. Germline V gene lookup returns CDR1 SGHTS and CDR2 YDEGEE. J lost 3 bases, V lost 9 bases, and 5 bases had no gene match. The CDR3 bases are TGTGCCACCCGACAGGGGGCTGACTATGGCTACACCTTC. Translation: CATRQGADYGYTF.

The chain has TRBV7-9 and TRBJ1-2; 8 bases fit TRBD1. This CDR3 spans 12 amino acids. Germline loops: CDR1 SEHNR, CDR2 FQNEAQ (reference sequence). V was clipped by 9 bases and J by 8 bases; unmatched bases: 8. The CDR3 protein is CASTTGGQGYTF. The CDR3 DNA reads as TGTGCCAGTACTACAGGGGGACAAGGCTACACCTTC.

V is TRBV9 and J is TRBJ2-1; perhaps TRBD1 as D (5 bases). Trimming cost V 3 bases and J 2 bases, with 15 bases left between them. Germline CDR1 SGDLS, CDR2 YYNGEE. The CDR3 length is 16 residues. CDR3 DNA: TGTGCCAGCAGCGAGGGGCTAAGTGGGGCCTACAATGAGCAGTTCTTC. As protein: CASSEGLSGAYNEQFF.

This clone has more than one count but fewer than ten. The rearrangement joins TRBV6-4 to TRBJ2-3, with 7 positions matching TRBD2. CDR1 and CDR2 (germline): MRHNA, SNTAGT. V lost 2 bases and J lost 1; bases outside the gene matches: 0. The CDR3 covers 14 residues. The CDR3 is CASSDGRGTDTQYF. DNA of the CDR3: TGTGCCAGCAGTGACGGGAGGGGCACAGATACGCAGTATTTT.

The chain employs TRBV7-9 and TRBJ2-5, with TRBD2 matching over 7 bases. This CDR3 spans 17 amino acids. Germline V lookup: CDR1 SEHNR, CDR2 FQNEAQ (reference sequence). Trimming removed 1 base from V and 5 bases from J; junction bases left unmatched: 13. CDR3 DNA sequence: TGTGCCAGCAGCTTAGATTGGTCTAGCGGTTTCAGTGAGACCCAGTACTTC. It yields the protein CASSLDWSSGFSETQYF.